The 10 T cell receptor beta chains reported below all come from one sample, sequenced in a study of neurological immune-mediated disorders. TCRdb reprocessed the 5' RACE reads with MiXCR, giving one entry per CDR3 protein. The sample has about 50,000 distinct CDR3 sequences, about 9.3% seen once. The sample comprised PBMCs. The receptors shown here come from a middle-aged woman with HTLV-1-associated myelopathy (HAM/TSP).

This clonotype has at least ten counts. This chain connects TRBV7-2 to TRBJ2-2, with 9 bases that match TRBD2. Germline V CDR1 and CDR2: SGHTA, FQGNSA. The CDR3 length is 15 residues. The V gene end was trimmed by 1 base and the J gene end by 5 bases; junction bases not matched to a gene: 2. The CDR3 DNA reads as TGTGCCAGCAGCTTAGTAGCGGGGGCAACCGGGGAGCTGTTTTTT. The encoded protein is CASSLVAGATGELFF.

This clonotype was observed at least ten times. The chain recombines TRBV4-1 with TRBJ1-5; D is perhaps TRBD1 (6 bases). The CDR3 extends over 13 amino acids. Trimming cost V 6 bases and J 4 bases, with 10 bases left between them. CDR1 and CDR2 from the germline V gene are MGHRA and YSYEKL. Here the CDR3 DNA reads TGCGCCAGCAGGCAGGGGACTAATCAGCCCCAGCATTTT. It specifies CASRQGTNQPQHF.

This clonotype was recorded at least ten times. The genes are TRBV5-1 and TRBJ2-5, with D perhaps assigned TRBD1 or TRBD2 (5 bases each). CDR3 length: 13 residues. V shed 1 base and J shed 3 bases, with 7 bases lying between them. The germline V gene has CDR1 SGHRS and CDR2 YFSETQ. The CDR3 sequence: CASSLRGEETQYF. For the CDR3, the DNA is TGCGCCAGCAGCTTGAGAGGGGAAGAGACCCAGTACTTC.

This clonotype was detected many times. This chain connects TRBV5-1 to TRBJ2-3; 7 bases map to TRBD1. The CDR3 covers 15 residues. J gave up 1 base and V 7 bases, and 9 bases lay outside the gene matches. Germline V CDR1 and CDR2: SGHRS, YFSETQ. For the CDR3, the DNA is TGCGCCAGCTCCCCAGGGGGTCTTCGCACAGATACGCAGTATTTT. This encodes CASSPGGLRTDTQYF. The full variable domain, its missing parts supplied by reference TRBV5-1 and TRBJ2-3, is KAGVTQTPRYLIKTRGQQVTLSCSPISGHRSVSWYQQTPGQGLQFLFEYFSETQRNKGNFPGRFSGRQFSNSRSEMNVSTLELGDSALYLCASSPGGLRTDTQYFGPGTRLTVL.

This clonotype has more than one count but fewer than ten. V gene TRBV20-1 combines with J gene TRBJ1-5; no clear D gene. The V and J ends lost 3 bases and 6 bases respectively, with 9 bases between them. The CDR3 has 12 amino acids. Germline-derived CDR1 and CDR2 are DFQATT and SNEGSKA (reference sequence). This chain's CDR3 is CSASGYRQPQHF. The CDR3, as DNA: TGCAGTGCTAGTGGGTATCGTCAGCCCCAGCATTTT.

A word on this clonotype: It may be a read error: a sequence one base away is much more abundant. No conserved phenylalanine or tryptophan is present at the end of the CDR3, so a read error is the likely explanation. J is TRBJ2-7 and V is TRBV7-2; D remains ambiguous. Trimming removed 8 bases from V and 5 bases from J, with 13 bases in between. Germline V gene sequence: CDR1 SGHTA, CDR2 FQGNSA. The CDR3 is made up of 12 amino acids. Written as DNA, the CDR3 is TGTGCCAGCCGCGACGGACCCCACGAGCAGTACTAC. As protein: CASRDGPHEQYY.

This clonotype was counted at least ten times. The rearrangement uses TRBV6-2 or TRBV6-3 and TRBJ1-1, with D unresolved. V was clipped by 5 bases and J by 10 bases, with 17 bases between them. This CDR3 spans 13 amino acids. Germline V CDR1 and CDR2: MNHEY, SVGEGT. Written as DNA, the CDR3 is TGTGCCAGCAGTCCCCGGGCCCAGCGGAGAGCTTTCTTT. It is translated as CASSPRAQRRAFF.

This clonotype was observed many times. The rearrangement uses TRBV12-3 or TRBV12-4 and TRBJ2-7, with D possibly being TRBD2 (7 bases). V was trimmed by 5 bases and J by 2 bases, leaving 13 bases between them. The CDR3 is 14 amino acids. CDR3 amino acids: CASSPGGAAYEQYF. The DNA for the CDR3 is TGTGCCAGCAGTCCTGGGGGGGCGGCCTACGAGCAGTACTTC.

In its sample, this clonotype was seen many times. The chain uses TRBV4-3 and TRBJ2-7, with D maybe TRBD2 (7 bases). Trimming left V 0 bases short and J 7 bases short, with 16 bases between. CDR3 size: 15 residues. In germline, CDR1 is LGHNA, CDR2 YSLEER. The CDR3 DNA reads TGCGCCAGCAGCCAAGATGATCGGGGGGCTTGGGAGCAGTACTTC. It translates to CASSQDDRGAWEQYF.

This clonotype appeared many times. The J gene is TRBJ2-3, the V gene TRBV7-3; no clear D gene. The CDR3 loop spans 16 amino acids. Germline assignment: CDR1 SGHTA and CDR2 FQGTGA. V dropped 5 bases and J dropped 4 bases, with 19 bases sitting between them. CDR3 loop: CASSPTVGRTADTQYF. CDR3 bases: TGTGCCAGCAGCCCGACCGTGGGTAGAACGGCAGATACGCAGTATTTT.